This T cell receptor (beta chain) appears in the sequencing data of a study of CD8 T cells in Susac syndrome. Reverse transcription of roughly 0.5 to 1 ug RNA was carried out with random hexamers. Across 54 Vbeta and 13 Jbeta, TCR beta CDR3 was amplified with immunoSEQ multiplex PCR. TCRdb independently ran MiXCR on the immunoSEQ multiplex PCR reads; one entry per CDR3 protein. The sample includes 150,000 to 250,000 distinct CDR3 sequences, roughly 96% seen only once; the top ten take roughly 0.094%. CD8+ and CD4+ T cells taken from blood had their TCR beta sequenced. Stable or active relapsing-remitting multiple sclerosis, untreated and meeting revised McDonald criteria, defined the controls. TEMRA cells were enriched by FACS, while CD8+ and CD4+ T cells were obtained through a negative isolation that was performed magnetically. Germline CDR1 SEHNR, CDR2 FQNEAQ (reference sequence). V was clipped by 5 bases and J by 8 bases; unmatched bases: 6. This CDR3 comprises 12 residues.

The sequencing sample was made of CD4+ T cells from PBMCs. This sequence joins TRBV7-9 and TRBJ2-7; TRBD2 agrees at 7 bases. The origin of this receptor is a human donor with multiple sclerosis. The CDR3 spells CASSPLADQQYF. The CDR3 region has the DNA TGTGCCAGCAGCCCCCTAGCGGATCAGCAGTACTTC.